This T cell receptor (beta chain) derives from a study of PD-L1 blockade in urothelial cancer. Every PCR was spiked with synthetic TCR analog templates. Produced via immunoSEQ multiplex PCR; TCRdb's table is partial and in-frame only. Altogether around 45,000 clones are present, 75% to 85% being singletons, with the ten largest covering about a sixth. Time point described: pretreatment peripheral blood. Urothelial carcinoma affected the patients, and it was locally advanced or metastatic. Notes on the study in general: Pretreatment peripheral blood TCR clonality that fell below the median predicted better survival among the patients studied.

V was trimmed by 0 bases and J by 4 bases, leaving 16 bases between them. The germline V gene has CDR1 MGHRA and CDR2 YSYEKL. The CDR3 spans 17 residues. This clone was seen only a few times. Its antigen is currently unknown. The sample was PBMCs, taken around atezolizumab (anti-PD-L1) treatment. This rearrangement joins TRBV4-1 to TRBJ2-1; possibly TRBD2 for D (6 bases). The receptor comes from a man aged 55-75 years with urothelial cancer. The CDR3 region has the DNA TGCGCCAGCAGCCAAGATGGTGGGGGGTTAGCTTACAATGAGCAGTTCTTC. Its translation: CASSQDGGGLAYNEQFF.